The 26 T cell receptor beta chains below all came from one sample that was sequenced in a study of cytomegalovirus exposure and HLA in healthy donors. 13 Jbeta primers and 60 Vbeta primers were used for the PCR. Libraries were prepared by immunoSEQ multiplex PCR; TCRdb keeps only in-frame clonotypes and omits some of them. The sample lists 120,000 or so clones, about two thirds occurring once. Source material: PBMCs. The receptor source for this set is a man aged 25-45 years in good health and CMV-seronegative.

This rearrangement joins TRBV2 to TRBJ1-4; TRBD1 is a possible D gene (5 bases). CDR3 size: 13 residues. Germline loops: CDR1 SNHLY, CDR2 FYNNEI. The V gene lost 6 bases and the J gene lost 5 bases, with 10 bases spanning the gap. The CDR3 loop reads CASRRQPNEKLFF. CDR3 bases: TGTGCCAGCAGGAGACAGCCGAATGAAAAACTGTTTTTT.

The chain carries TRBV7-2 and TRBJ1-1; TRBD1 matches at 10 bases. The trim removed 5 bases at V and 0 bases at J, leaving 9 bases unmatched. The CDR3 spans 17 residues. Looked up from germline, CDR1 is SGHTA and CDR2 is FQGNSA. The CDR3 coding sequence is TGTGCCAGCAGCAAAGGGGGGACAGGGGTATTGAACACTGAAGCTTTCTTT. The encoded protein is CASSKGGTGVLNTEAFF.

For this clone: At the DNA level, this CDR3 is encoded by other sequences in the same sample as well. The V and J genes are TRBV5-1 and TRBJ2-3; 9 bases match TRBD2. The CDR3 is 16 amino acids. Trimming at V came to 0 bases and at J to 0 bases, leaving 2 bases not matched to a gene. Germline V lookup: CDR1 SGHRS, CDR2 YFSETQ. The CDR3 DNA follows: TGCGCCAGCAGCTTGGGACTAGCGGTCAGCACAGATACGCAGTATTTT. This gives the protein CASSLGLAVSTDTQYF.

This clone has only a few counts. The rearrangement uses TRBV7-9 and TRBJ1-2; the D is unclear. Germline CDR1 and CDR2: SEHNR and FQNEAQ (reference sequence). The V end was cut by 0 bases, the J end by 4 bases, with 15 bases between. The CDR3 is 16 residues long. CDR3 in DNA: TGTGCCAGCAGCTTAGCGTATGGCGGCCTGCCCTATGGCTACACCTTC. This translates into CASSLAYGGLPYGYTF.

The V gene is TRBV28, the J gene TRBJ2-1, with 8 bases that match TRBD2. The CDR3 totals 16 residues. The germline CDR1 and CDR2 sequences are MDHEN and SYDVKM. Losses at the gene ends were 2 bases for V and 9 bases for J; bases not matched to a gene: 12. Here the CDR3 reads CASSLPLSGGAREQFF. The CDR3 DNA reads TGTGCCAGCAGTTTACCCCTCTCCGGGGGGGCCCGTGAGCAGTTCTTC. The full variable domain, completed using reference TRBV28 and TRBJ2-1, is DVKVTQSSRYLVKRTGEKVFLECVQDMDHENMFWYRQDPGLGLRLIYFSYDVKMKEKGDIPEGYSVSREKKERFSLILESASTNQTSMYLCASSLPLSGGAREQFFGPGTRLTVL.

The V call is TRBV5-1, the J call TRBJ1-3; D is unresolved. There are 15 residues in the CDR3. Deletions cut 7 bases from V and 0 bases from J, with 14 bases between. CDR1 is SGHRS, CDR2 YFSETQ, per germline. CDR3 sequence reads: CASRQGRSSGNTIYF. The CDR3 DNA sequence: TGCGCCAGCCGCCAAGGGAGGAGCTCTGGAAACACCATATATTTT.

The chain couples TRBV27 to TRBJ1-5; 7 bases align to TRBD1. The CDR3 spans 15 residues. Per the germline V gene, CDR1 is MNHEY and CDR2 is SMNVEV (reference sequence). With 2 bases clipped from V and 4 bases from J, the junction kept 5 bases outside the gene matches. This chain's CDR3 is CASSLAGGLNQPQHF. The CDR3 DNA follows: TGTGCCAGCAGTTTAGCAGGGGGATTAAATCAGCCCCAGCATTTT.

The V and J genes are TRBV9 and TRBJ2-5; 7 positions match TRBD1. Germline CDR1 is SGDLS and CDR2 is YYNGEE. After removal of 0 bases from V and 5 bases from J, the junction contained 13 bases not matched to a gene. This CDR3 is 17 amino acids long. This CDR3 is CASSVGIVGTVRETQYF. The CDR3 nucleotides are TGTGCCAGCAGCGTAGGCATTGTGGGGACAGTTAGGGAGACCCAGTACTTC.

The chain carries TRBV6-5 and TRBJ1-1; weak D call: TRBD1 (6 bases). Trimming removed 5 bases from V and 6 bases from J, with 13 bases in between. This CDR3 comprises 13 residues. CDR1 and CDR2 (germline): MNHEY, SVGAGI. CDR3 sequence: CASSQGLKAEAFF. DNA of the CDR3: TGTGCCAGCAGTCAGGGGCTGAAGGCTGAAGCTTTCTTT.

This CDR3 reads CAWRGGRETQYF. CDR3 in DNA: TGTGCCTGGAGGGGGGGTAGGGAGACCCAGTACTTC. The gene calls are TRBV30 and TRBJ2-5, with D tentatively TRBD2 (6 bases). V lost 3 bases and J 5 bases, leaving 10 bases between the germline ends. The CDR3 is 12 residues long. Germline-derived CDR1 and CDR2 are GTSNPN and SVGIG (reference sequence).

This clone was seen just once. The CDR3: CASSLGVAVNTDTQYF. The CDR3 region has the DNA TGTGCCAGCAGCTTAGGGGTAGCGGTGAACACAGATACGCAGTATTTT. The chain couples TRBV7-7 to TRBJ2-3; D is possibly TRBD2 (6 bases). In germline, CDR1 is SSHAT, CDR2 FNYEAQ (reference sequence). Trimming removed 1 base at V and 2 bases at J, with 13 bases between. The CDR3 is made up of 16 amino acids.

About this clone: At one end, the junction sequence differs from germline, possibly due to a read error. CDR3: CASSVSGLSSYNEQFF. The CDR3 bases are TGTGCTAGCAGCGTCTCAGGGTTAAGTAGCTACAATGAGCAGTTCTTC. The chain uses TRBV7-7 and TRBJ2-1, with D possibly TRBD1 on 5 matching bases. CDR1 SSHAT and CDR2 FNYEAQ come from the germline V gene (reference sequence). The CDR3 sequence is 16 residues long.

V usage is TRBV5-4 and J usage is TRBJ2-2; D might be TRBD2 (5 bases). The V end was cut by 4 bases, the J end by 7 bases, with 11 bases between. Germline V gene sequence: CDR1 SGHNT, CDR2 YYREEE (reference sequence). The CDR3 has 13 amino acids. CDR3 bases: TGTGCCAGCAGCCCCAACCGGGGCGGGGAGCTGTTTTTT. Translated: CASSPNRGGELFF.

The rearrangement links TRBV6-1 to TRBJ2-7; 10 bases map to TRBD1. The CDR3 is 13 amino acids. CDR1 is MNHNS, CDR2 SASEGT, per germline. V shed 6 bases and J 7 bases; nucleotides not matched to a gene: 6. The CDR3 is CASSRQGAREQYF. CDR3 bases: TGTGCCAGCAGCAGACAGGGGGCGCGGGAGCAGTACTTC.

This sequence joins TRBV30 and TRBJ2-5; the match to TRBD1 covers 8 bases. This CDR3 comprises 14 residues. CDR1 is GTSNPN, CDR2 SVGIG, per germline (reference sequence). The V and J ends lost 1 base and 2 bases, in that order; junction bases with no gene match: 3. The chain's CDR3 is CAWSGGQEQETQYF. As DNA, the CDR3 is TGTGCCTGGAGTGGGGGACAGGAACAAGAGACCCAGTACTTC.

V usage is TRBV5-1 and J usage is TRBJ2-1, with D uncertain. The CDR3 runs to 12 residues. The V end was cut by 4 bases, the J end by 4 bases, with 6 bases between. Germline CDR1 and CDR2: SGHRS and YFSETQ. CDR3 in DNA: TGCGCCAGCAGCGATAGTTACAATGAGCAGTTCTTC. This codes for CASSDSYNEQFF.

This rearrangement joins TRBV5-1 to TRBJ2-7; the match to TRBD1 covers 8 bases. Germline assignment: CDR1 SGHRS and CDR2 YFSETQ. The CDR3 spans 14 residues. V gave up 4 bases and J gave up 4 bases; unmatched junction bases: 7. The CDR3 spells CASSPGDRKYEQYF. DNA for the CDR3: TGCGCCAGCAGCCCAGGGGACAGGAAATACGAGCAGTACTTC.

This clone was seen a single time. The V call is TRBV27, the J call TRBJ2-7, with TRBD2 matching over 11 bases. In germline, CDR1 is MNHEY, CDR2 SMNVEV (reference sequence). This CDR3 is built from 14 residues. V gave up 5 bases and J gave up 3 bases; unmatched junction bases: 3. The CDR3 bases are TGTGCCAGCAGTCCCGGGACTAGCGGCTACGAGCAGTACTTC. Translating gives CASSPGTSGYEQYF.

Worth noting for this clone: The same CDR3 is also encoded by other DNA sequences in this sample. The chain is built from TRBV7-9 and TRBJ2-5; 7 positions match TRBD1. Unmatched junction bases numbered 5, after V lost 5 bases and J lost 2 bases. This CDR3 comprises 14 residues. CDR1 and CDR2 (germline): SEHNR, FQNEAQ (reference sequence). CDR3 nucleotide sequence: TGTGCCAGCAGCCTTTGGGACAGACAAGAGACCCAGTACTTC. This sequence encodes CASSLWDRQETQYF. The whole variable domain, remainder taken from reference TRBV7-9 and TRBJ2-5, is DTGVSQNPRHKITKRGQNVTFRCDPISEHNRLYWYRQTLGQGPEFLTYFQNEAQLEKSRLLSDRFSAERPKGSFSTLEIQRTEQGDSAMYLCASSLWDRQETQYFGPGTRLLVL.

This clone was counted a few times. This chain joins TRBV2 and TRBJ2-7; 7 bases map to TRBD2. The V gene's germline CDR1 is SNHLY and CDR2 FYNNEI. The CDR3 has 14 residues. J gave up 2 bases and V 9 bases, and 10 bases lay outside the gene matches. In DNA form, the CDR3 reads TGTGCCAGGGGACTTCCGGGGGGAACCTACGAGCAGTACTTC. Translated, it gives CARGLPGGTYEQYF. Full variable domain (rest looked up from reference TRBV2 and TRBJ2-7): EPEVTQTPSHQVTQMGQEVILRCVPISNHLYFYWYRQILGQKVEFLVSFYNNEISEKSEIFDDQFSVERPDGSNFTLKIRSTKLEDSAMYFCARGLPGGTYEQYFGPGTRLTVT.

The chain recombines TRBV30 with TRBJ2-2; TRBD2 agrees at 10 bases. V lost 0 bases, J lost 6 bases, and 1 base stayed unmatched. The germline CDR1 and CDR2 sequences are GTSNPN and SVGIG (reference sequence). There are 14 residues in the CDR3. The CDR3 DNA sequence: TGTGCCTGGAGTGTTGGACTAGCGGCCGGGGAGCTGTTTTTT. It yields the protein CAWSVGLAAGELFF. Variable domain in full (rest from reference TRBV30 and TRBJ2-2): SQTIHQWPATLVQPVGSPLSLECTVEGTSNPNLYWYRQAAGRGLQLLFYSVGIGQISSEVPQNLSASRPQDRQFILSSKKLLLSDSGFYLCAWSVGLAAGELFFGEGSRLTVL.

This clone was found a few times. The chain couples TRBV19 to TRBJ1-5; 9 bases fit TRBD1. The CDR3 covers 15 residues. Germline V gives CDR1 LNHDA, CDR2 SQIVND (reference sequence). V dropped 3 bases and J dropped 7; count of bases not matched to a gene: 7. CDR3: CASSMYRGRIQPQHF. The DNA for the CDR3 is TGTGCCAGTAGTATGTACAGGGGGCGGATACAGCCCCAGCATTTT.

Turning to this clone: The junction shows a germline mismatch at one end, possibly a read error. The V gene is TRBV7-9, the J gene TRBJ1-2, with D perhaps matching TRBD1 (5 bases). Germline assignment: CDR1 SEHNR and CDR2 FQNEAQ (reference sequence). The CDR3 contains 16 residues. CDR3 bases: TGTTCCAGCAGCTTAGAATGGGGCTCTGCGTTAGGAGGCTACACCTTC. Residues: CSSSLEWGSALGGYTF.

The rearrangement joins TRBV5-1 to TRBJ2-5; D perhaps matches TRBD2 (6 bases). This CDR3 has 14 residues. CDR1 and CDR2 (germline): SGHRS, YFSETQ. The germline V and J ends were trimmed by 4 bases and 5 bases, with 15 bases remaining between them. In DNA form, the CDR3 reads TGCGCCAGCAGCCCCCCGGGGGAGTGGGAGACCCAGTACTTC. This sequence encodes CASSPPGEWETQYF. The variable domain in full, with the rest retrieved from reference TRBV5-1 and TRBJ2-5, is KAGVTQTPRYLIKTRGQQVTLSCSPISGHRSVSWYQQTPGQGLQFLFEYFSETQRNKGNFPGRFSGRQFSNSRSEMNVSTLELGDSALYLCASSPPGEWETQYFGPGTRLLVL.

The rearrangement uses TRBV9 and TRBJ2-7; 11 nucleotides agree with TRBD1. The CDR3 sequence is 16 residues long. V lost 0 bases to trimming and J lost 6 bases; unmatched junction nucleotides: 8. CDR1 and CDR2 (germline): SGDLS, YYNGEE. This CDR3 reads CASSVGGTGGSGEQYF. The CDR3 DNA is TGTGCCAGCAGCGTAGGAGGGACAGGGGGTTCCGGCGAGCAGTACTTC. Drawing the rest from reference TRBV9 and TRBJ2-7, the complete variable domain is DSGVTQTPKHLITATGQRVTLRCSPRSGDLSVYWYQQSLDQGLQFLIQYYNGEERAKGNILERFSAQQFPDLHSELNLSSLELGDSALYFCASSVGGTGGSGEQYFGPGTRLTVT.

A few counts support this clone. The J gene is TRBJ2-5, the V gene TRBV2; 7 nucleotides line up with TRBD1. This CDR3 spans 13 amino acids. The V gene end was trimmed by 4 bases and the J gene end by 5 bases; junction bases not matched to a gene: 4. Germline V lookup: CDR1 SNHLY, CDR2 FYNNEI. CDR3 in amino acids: CASSGGGGETQYF. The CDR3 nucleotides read TGTGCCAGCAGTGGAGGGGGCGGTGAGACCCAGTACTTC.